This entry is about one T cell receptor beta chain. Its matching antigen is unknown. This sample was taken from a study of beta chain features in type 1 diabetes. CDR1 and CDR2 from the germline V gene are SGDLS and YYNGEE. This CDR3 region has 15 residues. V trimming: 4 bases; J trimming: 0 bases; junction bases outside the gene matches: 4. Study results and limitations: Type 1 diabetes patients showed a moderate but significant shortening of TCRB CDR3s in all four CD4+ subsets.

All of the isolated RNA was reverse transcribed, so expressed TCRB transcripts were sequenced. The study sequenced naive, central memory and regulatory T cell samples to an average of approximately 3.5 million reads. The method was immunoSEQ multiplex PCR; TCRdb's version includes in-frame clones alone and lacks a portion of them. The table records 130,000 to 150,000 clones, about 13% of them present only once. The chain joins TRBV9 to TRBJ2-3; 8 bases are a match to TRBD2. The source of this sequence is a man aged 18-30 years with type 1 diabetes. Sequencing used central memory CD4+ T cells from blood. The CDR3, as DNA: TGTGCCAGCAGCCCGGGACTAGTGAGCACAGATACGCAGTATTTT. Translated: CASSPGLVSTDTQYF. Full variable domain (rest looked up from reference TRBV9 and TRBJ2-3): DSGVTQTPKHLITATGQRVTLRCSPRSGDLSVYWYQQSLDQGLQFLIQYYNGEERAKGNILERFSAQQFPDLHSELNLSSLELGDSALYFCASSPGLVSTDTQYFGPGTRLTVL.